This T cell receptor (beta chain) was obtained from a study of T cell responses to AZD1222 COVID-19 vaccine. This clone was counted only a few times. Other DNA sequences in this sample translate to the same CDR3. Assay: immunoSEQ multiplex PCR; the TCRdb copy retains only in-frame clones and omits some. The profile shows roughly 160,000 clones, 75% to 90% of them singletons. This CDR3 region has 10 residues. Germline V CDR1 and CDR2: DFQATT, SNEGSKA (reference sequence). Trimming took off 6 bases at V and 2 bases at J, with 4 bases between the two ends. The sample consisted of peripheral blood, taken on day 0 of AZD1222 vaccination. The chain carries TRBV20-1 and TRBJ2-5; no reliable D call. The source of this sequence is an adult in good health. CDR3 nucleotide sequence: TGCAGTGCCAGACAAGAGACCCAGTACTTC. It codes for CSARQETQYF.